Below, 12 T cell receptor beta chains from the same sample are listed, as sequenced in a study of blood T cell repertoires in COVID-19. Produced via immunoSEQ multiplex PCR; TCRdb's table is partial and in-frame only. The sample yields under 150,000 clones, 75% to 90% seen once. The sequencing input was peripheral blood. The receptors shown here come from a human donor in a cohort sampled during active COVID-19.

The gene calls are TRBV2 and TRBJ2-1; D remains ambiguous. The CDR3 contains 15 residues. Between the trimmed V and J ends, which lost 0 bases and 0 bases, there was a span of 6 bases. CDR1 and CDR2 (germline): SNHLY, FYNNEI. The CDR3 nucleotides read TGTGCCAGCAGTGAAGCGCCTATCTCCTACAATGAGCAGTTCTTC. It encodes CASSEAPISYNEQFF.

The chain couples TRBV19 to TRBJ2-1, with D perhaps TRBD2 (5 bases). CDR3 length: 14 residues. The germline V and J ends were trimmed by 3 bases and 1 base, with 7 bases remaining between them. Germline V gene data show CDR1 as LNHDA and CDR2 as SQIVND (reference sequence). The CDR3 here is CASSIGVSYNEQFF. CDR3 nucleotide sequence: TGTGCCAGTAGTATCGGGGTTTCCTACAATGAGCAGTTCTTC.

This chain connects TRBV5-1 to TRBJ2-1, with TRBD2 identical over 9 bases. The germline CDR1 and CDR2 sequences are SGHRS and YFSETQ. Trimming removed 2 bases from V and 4 bases from J; junction bases left unmatched: 4. This CDR3 is built from 15 residues. This CDR3 is CASSFGGGAYNEQFF. The CDR3 DNA reads as TGCGCCAGCAGCTTCGGCGGGGGGGCATACAATGAGCAGTTCTTC. Looking up the rest from reference TRBV5-1 and TRBJ2-1 gives the full variable domain: KAGVTQTPRYLIKTRGQQVTLSCSPISGHRSVSWYQQTPGQGLQFLFEYFSETQRNKGNFPGRFSGRQFSNSRSEMNVSTLELGDSALYLCASSFGGGAYNEQFFGPGTRLTVL.

The chain links TRBV7-9 to TRBJ2-5; D perhaps matches TRBD1 (6 bases). CDR3 length: 14 amino acids. Germline V gives CDR1 SEHNR, CDR2 FQNEAQ (reference sequence). The germline V and J ends were trimmed by 4 bases and 3 bases, with 12 bases remaining between them. This CDR3 is CASSSGTYEETQYF. Written as DNA, the CDR3 is TGTGCCAGCAGCTCGGGGACATACGAAGAGACCCAGTACTTC.

The chain has TRBV7-2 and TRBJ2-7; 8 positions agree with TRBD1. The V and J ends lost 6 bases and 2 bases, in that order; junction bases with no gene match: 9. The germline CDR1 and CDR2 sequences are SGHTA and FQGNSA. The CDR3 contains 15 residues. The CDR3 sequence is CASSNQQGDAYEQYV. CDR3 sequence (DNA): TGTGCCAGCAGTAATCAACAGGGGGATGCCTACGAGCAGTACGTC.

The chain recombines TRBV5-4 with TRBJ2-3; TRBD2 matches at 15 bases. Germline V gene data show CDR1 as SGHNT and CDR2 as YYREEE (reference sequence). Trimming at V came to 4 bases and at J to 6 bases, leaving 6 bases not matched to a gene. This CDR3 region has 16 residues. CDR3 DNA sequence: TGTGCCAGCAGCAGTGGACTAGCGGGAGGGCCGGATACGCAGTATTTT. Protein product: CASSSGLAGGPDTQYF.

The chain joins TRBV14 to TRBJ1-2; tentative D call: TRBD1 (6 bases). This CDR3 comprises 14 residues. The germline V gene encodes CDR1 SGHDN and CDR2 FVKESK. V was trimmed by 2 bases and J by 7 bases, leaving 14 bases between them. The chain's CDR3 is CASSQRQGSFGYTF. In DNA, the CDR3 is TGTGCCAGCAGCCAACGGCAGGGGAGTTTTGGCTACACCTTC.

The chain recombines TRBV10-3 with TRBJ2-1; D is possibly TRBD2 (6 bases). There are 12 residues in the CDR3. Trimming stripped 0 bases from V and 10 bases from J, with 7 bases between. Germline loops: CDR1 ENHRY, CDR2 SYGVKD. The chain's CDR3 is CAISESLAEQFF. For the CDR3, the DNA is TGTGCCATCAGTGAGTCGCTAGCGGAGCAGTTCTTC.

CDR3 sequence: CASSPDSYGGRNTIYF. CDR3 sequence (DNA): TGTGCCAGCAGCCCCGACAGTTACGGGGGAAGAAACACCATATATTTT. This sequence joins TRBV7-2 and TRBJ1-3; possibly TRBD1 for D (5 bases). This CDR3 comprises 16 residues. Germline V lookup: CDR1 SGHTA, CDR2 FQGNSA. The germline V and J ends were trimmed by 5 bases and 5 bases, with 19 bases remaining between them.

The chain has TRBV7-9 and TRBJ2-3; D unresolved. The CDR3 sequence is 15 residues long. V dropped 4 bases and J dropped 0 bases, with 11 bases sitting between them. Germline CDR1 is SEHNR and CDR2 is FQNEAQ (reference sequence). The CDR3 loop reads CASSSDSSSTDTQYF. The CDR3 DNA sequence: TGTGCCAGCAGCTCTGACTCGTCTAGCACAGATACGCAGTATTTT.

This clone was seen a handful of times. The chain uses TRBV12-3 or TRBV12-4 and TRBJ2-7, with TRBD2 matching over 8 bases. CDR3 length: 13 amino acids. Trimming removed 7 bases from V and 6 bases from J; junction bases left unmatched: 8. CDR3 coding DNA: TGTGCCAGCATAGGACTAGCCGGCAGCGAGCAGTACTTC. Encoded protein: CASIGLAGSEQYF.

V usage is TRBV6-1 and J usage is TRBJ2-3; possible D gene TRBD1, 5 bases. Germline V gives CDR1 MNHNS, CDR2 SASEGT. Trimming stripped 1 base from V and 1 base from J, with 9 bases between. CDR3 length equals 15 residues. Here the CDR3 reads CASSEEGVGTDTQYF. The CDR3 DNA follows: TGTGCCAGCAGTGAAGAAGGGGTGGGCACAGATACGCAGTATTTT.